The TCR beta chain under discussion was sequenced for a study of blood T cell repertoires in COVID-19. About the study: Acute-phase and convalescent COVID-19 samples originated in the United States, Italy and Spain.

Per the germline V gene, CDR1 is KGHSH and CDR2 is LQKENI. V gave up 2 bases and J gave up 7 bases; unmatched junction bases: 8. The CDR3 totals 17 residues. Per the original data handling: How many nucleated cells were present was estimated from reference gene primer amplification. The assay was immunoSEQ multiplex PCR, and TCRdb's table has in-frame clones only and misses some. V and J calls and clone size follow that table, whereas D and trimming were derived from the DNA. The profile shows around 37,000 clones, 90% of them singletons. This clonotype was sampled from a man aged 55 to 70 with active or convalescent COVID-19. The sequenced sample consisted of peripheral blood. The chain is built from TRBV18 and TRBJ2-2; 12 positions agree with TRBD2. The CDR3 here is CASSPALAGGRNGELFF. The CDR3 nucleotides are TGTGCCAGCTCACCAGCCCTAGCGGGAGGGCGGAACGGGGAGCTGTTTTTT. The full variable domain, with the rest looked up from reference TRBV18 and TRBJ2-2, is NAGVMQNPRHLVRRRGQEARLRCSPMKGHSHVYWYRQLPEEGLKFMVYLQKENIIDESGMPKERFSAEFPKEGPSILRIQQVVRGDSAAYFCASSPALAGGRNGELFFGEGSRLTVL.